Shown below are 4 T cell receptor beta chains from a single sample sequenced in a study of blood T cell repertoires in COVID-19. Profiled with immunoSEQ multiplex PCR; TCRdb holds only in-frame clones, not every one. The sample includes nearly 200,000 clones, around 84% seen only once; the top ten take around 19%. The sequenced material came from peripheral blood. The receptor source for this set is a human donor in a cohort sampled during active COVID-19.

The rearrangement joins TRBV28 to TRBJ2-7; 12 bases map to TRBD2. Trimming took 10 bases from V and 5 from J; bases not matched to a gene: 12. CDR1 and CDR2 (germline): MDHEN, SYDVKM. CDR3 length: 15 residues. The CDR3 reads CATGLRTSGKNEQYF. In nucleotides, the CDR3 is TGTGCCACCGGCCTCCGGACTAGCGGGAAGAACGAGCAGTACTTC.

The chain is built from TRBV5-1 and TRBJ2-5, with D perhaps matching TRBD2 (5 bases). V gave up 0 bases and J gave up 1 base, with 16 bases separating them. Germline V lookup: CDR1 SGHRS, CDR2 YFSETQ. There are 17 residues in the CDR3. This CDR3 is CASSLGAYSGVQETQYF. The CDR3 coding sequence is TGCGCCAGCAGCTTGGGGGCCTATTCCGGGGTCCAAGAGACCCAGTACTTC.

This clone was counted only a few times. The chain links TRBV29-1 to TRBJ1-2; D call uncertain. In germline, CDR1 is SQVTM, CDR2 ANQGSEA. Between the trimmed V and J ends, which lost 4 bases and 4 bases, there was a span of 13 bases. The CDR3 spans 13 residues. Here the CDR3 reads CSVAASGPYGYTF. The CDR3 DNA reads TGCAGCGTTGCGGCTTCAGGTCCCTATGGCTACACCTTC.

This chain links TRBV28 with TRBJ2-6; 8 nucleotides line up with TRBD1. V was clipped by 2 bases and J by 3 bases; unmatched bases: 3. Germline loops: CDR1 MDHEN, CDR2 SYDVKM. The CDR3 extends over 16 amino acids. This chain's CDR3 is CASSLAGGYGANVLTF. Here the CDR3 DNA reads TGTGCCAGCAGTTTAGCAGGGGGCTATGGGGCCAACGTCCTGACTTTC.